Sequencing of this T cell receptor beta chain was carried out in a study of metastatic and nonmetastatic thyroid tumors. Study at large: A comparison of repertoires was made across blood and tumor or nodule tissue from malignant and benign thyroid patients.

This clone was seen more than once but under ten times. The length of the CDR3 is 13 residues. The V end lost 5 bases, the J end lost 7 bases, and 11 bases lay between the germline ends. Germline V lookup: CDR1 MDHEN, CDR2 SYDVKM. MiXCR was used by TCRdb to re-call the PCR reads. Altogether roughly 16,000 clones are present, roughly a quarter being singletons, with the ten largest covering less than 11%. No treatment had been given to any patient before thyroid surgery. The sample consisted of adjacent normal tissue. The chain combines TRBV28 with TRBJ1-4, with D tentatively TRBD1 (5 bases). The TCR comes from a female donor with papillary thyroid cancer or a benign thyroid nodule (not recorded which). Some clones in this sample may be carry-over from other donors' samples. Here the CDR3 DNA reads TGTGCCAGCAGTGGGGACCGCCGTGAAAAACTGTTTTTT. Its translation: CASSGDRREKLFF. Using reference TRBV28 and TRBJ1-4 for the parts outside the CDR3, the full variable domain is DVKVTQSSRYLVKRTGEKVFLECVQDMDHENMFWYRQDPGLGLRLIYFSYDVKMKEKGDIPEGYSVSREKKERFSLILESASTNQTSMYLCASSGDRREKLFFGSGTQLSVL.